Sequencing of this TCR beta chain was carried out in a study of Tregs in tolerant kidney transplant recipients. Findings of the study overall: Biological reproducibility was not directly addressed, but technical replication error appeared minimal. The small number of patients limits these findings pending further validation.

Thawed PBMCs were FACS-sorted into unstimulated CD4+CD25+CD127- regulatory T cells, CD4+CD25- non-regulatory cells, CD4 and CD8 cells. The germline V gene encodes CDR1 MGHRA and CDR2 YSYEKL. The CDR3 is 14 amino acids. A word on this clone: The antigen is unknown.

Data came from immunoSEQ multiplex PCR; TCRdb stores just in-frame clones and leaves some out. This table has about 240,000 clones, about four fifths appearing once. Sequencing used CD4+ T cells from blood. The chain uses TRBV4-1 and TRBJ2-5, with D perhaps matching TRBD2 (7 bases). The DNA end is more similar to TRBJ2-7, so the J call may be wrong. The TCR comes from a human donor in good health. The DNA for the CDR3 is TGCGCCAGCAGGCGAGGAGGGAGGGGGGACGAGCAGTACTTC. Translated, it gives CASRRGGRGDEQYF.